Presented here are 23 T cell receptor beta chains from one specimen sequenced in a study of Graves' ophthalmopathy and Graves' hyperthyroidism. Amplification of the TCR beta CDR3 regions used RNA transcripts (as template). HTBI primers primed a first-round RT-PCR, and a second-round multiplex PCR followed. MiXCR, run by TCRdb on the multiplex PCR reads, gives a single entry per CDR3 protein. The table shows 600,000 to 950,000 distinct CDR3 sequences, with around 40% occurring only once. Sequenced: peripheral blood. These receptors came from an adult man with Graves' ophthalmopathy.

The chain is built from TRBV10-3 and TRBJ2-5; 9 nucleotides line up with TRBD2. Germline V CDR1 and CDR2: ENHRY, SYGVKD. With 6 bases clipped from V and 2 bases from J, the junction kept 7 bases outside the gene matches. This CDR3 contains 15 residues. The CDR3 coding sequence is TGTGCCATCAGGTCAGGGGCGGGGGGGCAAGAGACCCAGTACTTC. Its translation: CAIRSGAGGQETQYF.

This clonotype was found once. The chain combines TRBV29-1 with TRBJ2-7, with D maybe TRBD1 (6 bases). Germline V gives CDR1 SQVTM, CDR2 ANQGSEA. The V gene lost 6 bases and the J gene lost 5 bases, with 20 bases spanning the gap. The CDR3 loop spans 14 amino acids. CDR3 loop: CSVRTGTFLNEQYF. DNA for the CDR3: TGCAGCGTACGTACAGGGACGTTCCTAAACGAGCAGTACTTC.

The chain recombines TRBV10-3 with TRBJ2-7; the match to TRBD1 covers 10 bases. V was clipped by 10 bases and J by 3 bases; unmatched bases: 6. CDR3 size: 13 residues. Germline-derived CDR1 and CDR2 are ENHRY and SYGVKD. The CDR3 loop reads CATARTGGYEQYF. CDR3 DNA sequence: TGTGCCACGGCCCGGACAGGGGGCTACGAGCAGTACTTC.

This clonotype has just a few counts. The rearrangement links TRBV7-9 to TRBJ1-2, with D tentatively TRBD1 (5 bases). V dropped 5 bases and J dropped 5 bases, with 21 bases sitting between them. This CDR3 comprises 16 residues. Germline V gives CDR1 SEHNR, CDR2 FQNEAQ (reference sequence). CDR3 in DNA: TGTGCCAGCAGCCTCCCCGGGACCACGGGCCTATATGGCTACACCTTC. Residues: CASSLPGTTGLYGYTF.

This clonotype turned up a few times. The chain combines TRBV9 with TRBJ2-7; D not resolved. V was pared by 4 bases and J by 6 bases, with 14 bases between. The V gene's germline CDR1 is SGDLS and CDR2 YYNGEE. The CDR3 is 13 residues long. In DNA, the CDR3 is TGTGCCAGCAGCCGCGACCCCCTGAGCGAGCAGTACTTC. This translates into CASSRDPLSEQYF.

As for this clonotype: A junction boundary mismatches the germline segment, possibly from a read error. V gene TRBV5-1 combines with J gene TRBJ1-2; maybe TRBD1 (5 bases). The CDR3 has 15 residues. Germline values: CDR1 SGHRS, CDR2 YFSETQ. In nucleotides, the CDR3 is TGTGCCAGCAGCTTGGGTCCTGGGGCACTCTATGGCTACACCTTC. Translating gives CASSLGPGALYGYTF.

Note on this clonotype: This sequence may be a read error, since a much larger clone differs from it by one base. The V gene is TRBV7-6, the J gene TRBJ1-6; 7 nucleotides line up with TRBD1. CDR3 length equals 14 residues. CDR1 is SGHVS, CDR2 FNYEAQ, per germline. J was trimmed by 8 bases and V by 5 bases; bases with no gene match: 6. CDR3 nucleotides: TGTGCCAGCAGCCAGGGGGTTTCTGATTCACCCCTCCACTTT. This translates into CASSQGVSDSPLHF. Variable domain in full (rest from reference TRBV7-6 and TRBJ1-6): GAGVSQSPRYKVTKRGQDVALRCDPISGHVSLYWYRQALGQGPEFLTYFNYEAQQDKSGLPNDRFSAERPEGSISTLTIQRTEQRDSAMYRCASSQGVSDSPLHFGNGTRLTVT.

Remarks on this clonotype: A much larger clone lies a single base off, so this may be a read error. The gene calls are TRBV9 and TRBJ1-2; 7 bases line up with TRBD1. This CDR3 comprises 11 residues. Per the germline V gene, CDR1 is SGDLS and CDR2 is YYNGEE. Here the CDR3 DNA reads TGTGCCAGCAGCGCCCGGGACAGACAACTCTTC. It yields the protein CASSARDRQLF.

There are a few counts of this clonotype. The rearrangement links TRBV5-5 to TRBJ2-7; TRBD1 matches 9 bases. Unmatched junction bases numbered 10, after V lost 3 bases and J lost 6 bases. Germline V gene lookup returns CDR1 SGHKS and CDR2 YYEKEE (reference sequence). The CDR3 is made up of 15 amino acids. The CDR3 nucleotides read TGTGCCAGCAGCTGGGCGGGACAGGGAATTAGCGAGCAGTACTTC. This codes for CASSWAGQGISEQYF.

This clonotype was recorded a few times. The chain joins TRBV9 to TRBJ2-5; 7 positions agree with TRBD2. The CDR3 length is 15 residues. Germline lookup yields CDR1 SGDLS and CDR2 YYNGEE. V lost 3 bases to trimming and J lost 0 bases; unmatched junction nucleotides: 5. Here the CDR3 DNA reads TGTGCCAGCAGCGCGGGGAGGGTTAACCAAGAGACCCAGTACTTC. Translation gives CASSAGRVNQETQYF.

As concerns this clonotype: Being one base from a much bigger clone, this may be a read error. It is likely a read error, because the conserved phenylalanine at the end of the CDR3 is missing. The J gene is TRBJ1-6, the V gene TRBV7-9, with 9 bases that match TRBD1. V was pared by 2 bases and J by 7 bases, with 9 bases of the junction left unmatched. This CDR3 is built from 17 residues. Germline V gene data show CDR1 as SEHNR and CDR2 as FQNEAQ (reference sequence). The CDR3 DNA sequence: TGTGCCAGCAGCTTAACTACGACAGGGGGGGGGAATTCACCCCTCCACCTT. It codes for CASSLTTTGGGNSPLHL.

The CDR3 is CASSARQGAGETQYF. The CDR3 DNA reads TGTGCCAGCAGTGCCCGACAGGGGGCTGGGGAGACCCAGTACTTC. This sequence joins TRBV2 and TRBJ2-5; 10 bases match TRBD1. Losses at the gene ends were 4 bases for V and 5 bases for J; bases not matched to a gene: 7. Germline lookup yields CDR1 SNHLY and CDR2 FYNNEI. CDR3 length equals 15 residues.

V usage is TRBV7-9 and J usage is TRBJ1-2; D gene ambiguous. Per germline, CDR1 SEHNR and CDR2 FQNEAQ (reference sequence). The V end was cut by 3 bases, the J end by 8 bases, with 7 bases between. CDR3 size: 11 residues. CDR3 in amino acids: CASSFGVGYTF. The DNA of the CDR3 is TGTGCCAGCAGCTTCGGGGTCGGCTACACCTTC.

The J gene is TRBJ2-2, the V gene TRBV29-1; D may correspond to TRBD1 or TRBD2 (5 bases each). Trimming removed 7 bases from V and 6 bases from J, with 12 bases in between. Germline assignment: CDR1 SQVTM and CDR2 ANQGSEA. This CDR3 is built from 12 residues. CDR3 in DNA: TGCAGCGGGGTATGGGACGCCGGGGAGCTGTTTTTT. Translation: CSGVWDAGELFF.

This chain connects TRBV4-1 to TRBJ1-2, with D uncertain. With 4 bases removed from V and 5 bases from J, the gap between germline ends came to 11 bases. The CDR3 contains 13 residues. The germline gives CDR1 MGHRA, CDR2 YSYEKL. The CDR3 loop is CASSPEIGYGYTF. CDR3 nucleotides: TGCGCCAGCAGCCCGGAGATTGGTTATGGCTACACCTTC.

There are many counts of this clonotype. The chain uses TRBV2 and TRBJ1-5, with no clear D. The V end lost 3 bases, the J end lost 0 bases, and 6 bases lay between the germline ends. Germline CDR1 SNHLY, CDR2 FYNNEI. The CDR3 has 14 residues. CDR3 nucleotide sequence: TGTGCCAGCAGTGATCTAAGTAGCAATCAGCCCCAGCATTTT. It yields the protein CASSDLSSNQPQHF.

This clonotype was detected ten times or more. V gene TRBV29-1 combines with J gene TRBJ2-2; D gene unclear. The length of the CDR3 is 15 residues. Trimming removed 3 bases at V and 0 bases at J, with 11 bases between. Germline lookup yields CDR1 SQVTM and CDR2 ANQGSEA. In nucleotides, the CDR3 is TGCAGCGTTGAGACGGGCGGCGCGAACACCGGGGAGCTGTTTTTT. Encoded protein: CSVETGGANTGELFF.

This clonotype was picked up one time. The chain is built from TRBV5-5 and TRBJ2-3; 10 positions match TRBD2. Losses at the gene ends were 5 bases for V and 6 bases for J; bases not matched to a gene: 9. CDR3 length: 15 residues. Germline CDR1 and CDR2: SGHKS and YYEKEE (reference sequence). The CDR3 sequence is CASRAGLARVDTQYF. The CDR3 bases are TGTGCCAGCAGGGCGGGACTAGCGAGGGTTGATACGCAGTATTTT.

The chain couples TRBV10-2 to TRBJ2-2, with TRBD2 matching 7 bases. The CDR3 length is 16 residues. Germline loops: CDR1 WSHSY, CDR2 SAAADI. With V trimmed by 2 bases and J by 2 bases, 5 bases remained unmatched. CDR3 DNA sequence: TGCGCCAGCAGTGAGAGAAGCGGGGTAAACACCGGGGAGCTGTTTTTT. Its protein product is CASSERSGVNTGELFF.

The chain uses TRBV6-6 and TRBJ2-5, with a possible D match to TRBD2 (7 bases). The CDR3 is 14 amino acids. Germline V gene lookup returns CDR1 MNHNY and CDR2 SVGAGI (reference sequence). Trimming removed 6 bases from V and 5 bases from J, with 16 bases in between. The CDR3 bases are TGTGCCAGCAGCCGCGGGGGCCGTCAGGAGACCCAGTACTTC. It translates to CASSRGGRQETQYF.

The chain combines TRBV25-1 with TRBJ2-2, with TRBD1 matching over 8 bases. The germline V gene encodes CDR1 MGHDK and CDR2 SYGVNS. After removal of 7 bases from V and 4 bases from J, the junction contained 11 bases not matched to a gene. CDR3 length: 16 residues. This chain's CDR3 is CASKSDRGRVTGELFF. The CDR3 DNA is TGTGCCAGCAAGTCAGACAGGGGTCGTGTCACCGGGGAGCTGTTTTTT.

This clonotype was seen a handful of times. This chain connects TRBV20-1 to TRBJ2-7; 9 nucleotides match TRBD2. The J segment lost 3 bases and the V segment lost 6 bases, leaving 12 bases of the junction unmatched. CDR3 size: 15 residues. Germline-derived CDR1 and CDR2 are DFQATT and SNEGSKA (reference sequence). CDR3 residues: CSADDPGTSHYEQYF. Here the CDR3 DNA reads TGCAGTGCGGACGACCCCGGGACTAGCCACTACGAGCAGTACTTC.

Here the CDR3 reads CASSPYGGGRGGYTF. As DNA, the CDR3 is TGTGCCAGCAGTCCATACGGGGGGGGCAGGGGTGGCTACACCTTC. The genes are TRBV12-3 or TRBV12-4 and TRBJ1-2, with TRBD1 as a possible D gene (6 bases). This CDR3 has 15 amino acids. The V gene lost 5 bases and the J gene lost 7 bases, with 20 bases spanning the gap.